This T cell receptor beta chain was sequenced for a study of Ad26.COV2.S vaccination and SARS-CoV-2 variants. Study-wide findings and caveats: Breadth measured for non-spike TCRs was similar across vaccine and placebo recipients.

TCRdb's copy holds only in-frame clones and misses some; the assay was immunoSEQ multiplex PCR. The table records about 350,000 clones, around 92% of them present only once. In the case of this clone: Antigen specificity is unknown. Other DNA variants within this sample encode the same CDR3.

Germline values: CDR1 MNHEY, CDR2 SVGAGI. Deletions cut 0 bases from V and 0 bases from J, with 5 bases between. The CDR3 covers 14 residues. The chain employs TRBV6-5 and TRBJ1-1; D unresolved. Sample: peripheral blood, taken after recovery from COVID-19. The sequence was collected from a human donor who had recovered from COVID-19. The CDR3, as DNA: TGTGCCAGCAGTTACTCACGGGTGAACACTGAAGCTTTCTTT. Translated: CASSYSRVNTEAFF.